One and the same sample provided the 32 T cell receptor beta chains below, sequenced in a study of cytomegalovirus exposure and HLA in healthy donors. This PCR relied on a set of 60 Vbeta primers and 13 Jbeta primers. The protocol was immunoSEQ multiplex PCR, while the TCRdb copy is restricted to in-frame clones and leaves out a portion. The profile shows 250,000 to 350,000 clones, roughly 89% of them singletons. Sequenced sample: PBMCs. The receptors were gathered from a man aged 35 to 55 in good health and CMV-seropositive.

The chain recombines TRBV5-6 with TRBJ2-7; 9 bases map to TRBD1. CDR3 length equals 14 residues. Trimming took 4 bases from V and 8 from J; bases not matched to a gene: 10. Germline V gene data show CDR1 as SGHDT and CDR2 as YYEEEE. The CDR3 loop is CASSGGTGHGKQYF. The CDR3 DNA sequence: TGTGCCAGCAGCGGCGGGACAGGGCACGGCAAGCAGTACTTC. The full variable domain, with the rest looked up from reference TRBV5-6 and TRBJ2-7, is DAGVTQSPTHLIKTRGQQVTLRCSPKSGHDTVSWYQQALGQGPQFIFQYYEEEERQRGNFPDRFSGHQFPNYSSELNVNALLLGDSALYLCASSGGTGHGKQYFGPGTRLTVT.

The chain combines TRBV4-1 with TRBJ2-4, with D possibly being TRBD1 (5 bases). Germline assignment: CDR1 MGHRA and CDR2 YSYEKL. V lost 4 bases to trimming and J lost 2 bases, with 21 bases between them. CDR3 size: 18 residues. CDR3 sequence reads: CASSPGQSRTGSKNIQYF. CDR3 bases: TGCGCCAGCAGCCCAGGTCAGTCTAGAACAGGTTCCAAAAACATTCAGTACTTC.

The chain is built from TRBV6-6 and TRBJ1-5, with D perhaps matching TRBD1 (5 bases). Germline-derived CDR1 and CDR2 are MNHNY and SVGAGI (reference sequence). The CDR3 runs to 15 residues. V lost 2 bases, J lost 0 bases, and 8 bases lay in between. The CDR3 here is CASSYVDSSNQPQHF. CDR3 sequence (DNA): TGTGCCAGCAGTTACGTCGACAGTAGCAATCAGCCCCAGCATTTT.

The rearrangement joins TRBV19 to TRBJ2-7, with 14 nucleotides matching TRBD2. The junction had 4 bases not matched to a gene; V was cut back by 3 bases and J by 6 bases. Germline V CDR1 and CDR2: LNHDA, SQIVND (reference sequence). The CDR3 extends over 15 amino acids. CDR3 loop: CASSMGLAGVVEQYF. Written as DNA, the CDR3 is TGTGCCAGTAGTATGGGACTAGCGGGAGTCGTCGAGCAGTACTTC.

This clone was detected many times. This sample includes further DNA sequences coding for the same CDR3. The chain carries TRBV2 and TRBJ1-1; a possible D gene is TRBD1 (5 bases). Trimming stripped 3 bases from V and 5 bases from J, with 13 bases between. The CDR3 is 14 residues long. Germline loops: CDR1 SNHLY, CDR2 FYNNEI. The CDR3 DNA reads as TGTGCCAGCAGTGAGACGGCGGGGGGAACTGAAGCTTTCTTT. This gives the protein CASSETAGGTEAFF.

With regard to this clone: This sample includes further DNA sequences coding for the same CDR3. The rearrangement links TRBV11-2 to TRBJ1-1; D might be TRBD1 (6 bases). CDR3 size: 13 residues. Germline CDR1 and CDR2: SGHAT and FQNNGV. V gave up 1 base and J gave up 5 bases, with 8 bases separating them. This CDR3 is CASSLGQGTEAFF. In DNA, the CDR3 is TGTGCCAGCAGCTTAGGGCAGGGGACTGAAGCTTTCTTT.

The V call is TRBV5-1, the J call TRBJ2-5; 12 bases are a match to TRBD2. The J call may be in error: the DNA end matches TRBJ2-7 better. CDR1 is SGHRS and CDR2 is YFSETQ in the germline V gene. The CDR3 consists of 14 residues. DNA of the CDR3: TGCGCCAGCAGCCCGACTAGCGGGAGATACGAGCAGTACTTC. It specifies CASSPTSGRYEQYF.

The V gene is TRBV2, the J gene TRBJ1-5, with D maybe TRBD1 (5 bases). This CDR3 is 15 amino acids long. Looked up from germline, CDR1 is SNHLY and CDR2 is FYNNEI. V was trimmed by 6 bases and J by 6 bases, leaving 18 bases between them. The CDR3 region is CASRKGVGGGQPQHF. The CDR3 DNA is TGTGCCAGCAGGAAGGGCGTCGGGGGAGGTCAGCCCCAGCATTTT.

To note about this clone: The junction differs from germline at one of its ends, possibly a read error. This chain joins TRBV7-9 and TRBJ2-7, with 9 nucleotides matching TRBD2. Per the germline V gene, CDR1 is SEHNR and CDR2 is FQNEAQ (reference sequence). This CDR3 has 16 amino acids. This chain's CDR3 is CSSSRAGGLASYEQYF. The CDR3 bases are TGTTCCAGCAGCCGCGCCGGTGGACTAGCGTCCTACGAGCAGTACTTC.

The chain has TRBV7-9 and TRBJ2-1; 9 nucleotides align to TRBD2. This CDR3 region has 17 residues. V shed 8 bases and J 5 bases; nucleotides not matched to a gene: 16. Germline V gene data show CDR1 as SEHNR and CDR2 as FQNEAQ (reference sequence). The chain's CDR3 is CASGSSRDGGRDNEQFF. The CDR3 coding sequence is TGTGCCAGCGGCTCATCAAGGGATGGCGGGAGGGACAATGAGCAGTTCTTC.

CDR3 bases: TGTGCCAGCAGCCTGGGACTATCCCCCGCTGAGCAGTTCTTC. It is translated as CASSLGLSPAEQFF. This chain uses TRBV11-3 with TRBJ2-1, with TRBD2 matching over 7 bases. Germline CDR1 is SGHNT and CDR2 is YENEEA. The CDR3 totals 14 residues. V lost 5 bases to trimming and J lost 9 bases; unmatched junction nucleotides: 10.

V usage is TRBV10-2 and J usage is TRBJ1-1; D unresolved. The CDR3 is made up of 14 amino acids. CDR1 and CDR2 (germline): WSHSY, SAAADI. Trimming removed 0 bases from V and 4 bases from J, with 9 bases in between. As DNA, the CDR3 is TGCGCCAGCAGTGAGTCGACGACAAGCACTGAAGCTTTCTTT. This sequence encodes CASSESTTSTEAFF.

This chain uses TRBV7-2 with TRBJ2-7; 12 bases map to TRBD2. The trim removed 5 bases at V and 7 bases at J, leaving 9 bases unmatched. Germline V CDR1 and CDR2: SGHTA, FQGNSA. This CDR3 spans 15 amino acids. The CDR3 spells CASSKGTSGRGEQYF. The DNA of the CDR3 is TGTGCCAGCAGCAAAGGGACTAGCGGGCGGGGAGAGCAGTACTTC.

As regards this clone: Germline is not matched at one junction end, which may reflect a read error. The chain employs TRBV7-9 and TRBJ1-2; D remains ambiguous. The CDR3 sequence is 12 residues long. Germline V gene sequence: CDR1 SEHNR, CDR2 FQNEAQ (reference sequence). The CDR3 spells CSSSSDYYGYTF. The DNA for the CDR3 is TGTTCCAGCAGCTCAGACTACTATGGCTACACCTTC.

This clone showed up just once. The chain joins TRBV19 to TRBJ1-5; D ambiguous. This CDR3 is 12 amino acids long. Trimming pared 8 bases from V and 4 bases from J, leaving 9 bases between. From germline, CDR1 is LNHDA and CDR2 SQIVND (reference sequence). The CDR3 loop is CASSERNQPQHF. CDR3 DNA: TGTGCCAGTTCAGAGAGGAATCAGCCCCAGCATTTT.

This clone was seen a handful of times. The J gene is TRBJ1-1, the V gene TRBV6-6; D ambiguous. The CDR3 totals 16 residues. Trimming shortened V by 0 bases and J by 0 bases, and 11 bases separated the two germline ends. Germline V gene data show CDR1 as MNHNY and CDR2 as SVGAGI (reference sequence). CDR3 nucleotides: TGTGCCAGCAGTTACTCGAGGTCGGGAATGAACACTGAAGCTTTCTTT. It specifies CASSYSRSGMNTEAFF.

The rearrangement uses TRBV5-4 and TRBJ1-1; perhaps TRBD1 as D (5 bases). There are 15 residues in the CDR3. The germline V and J ends were trimmed by 3 bases and 1 base, with 13 bases remaining between them. Looked up from germline, CDR1 is SGHNT and CDR2 is YYREEE (reference sequence). In nucleotides, the CDR3 is TGTGCCAGCAGCTCTCCAATCGGGGGGAACACTGAAGCTTTCTTT. It codes for CASSSPIGGNTEAFF.

This chain connects TRBV6-6 to TRBJ2-5; 7 bases align to TRBD2. This CDR3 contains 13 residues. Germline CDR1 reads MNHNY; CDR2 reads SVGAGI (reference sequence). The V gene end was trimmed by 5 bases and the J gene end by 4 bases; junction bases not matched to a gene: 4. The CDR3 loop is CASSPRLAETQYF. CDR3 nucleotides: TGTGCCAGCAGTCCGAGACTAGCAGAGACCCAGTACTTC.

The chain has TRBV21-1 and TRBJ2-5; the table's D call, TRBD2, has no DNA check behind it. TRBV21-1 is shown as a pseudogene. The CDR3 is made up of 16 amino acids. CDR3 in DNA: TGTGCCAGCAGCACCCGTGGACTAGCGGGCCAAGAGACCCAGTACTTC. It yields the protein CASSTRGLAGQETQYF.

The chain couples TRBV23-1 to TRBJ2-5; D ambiguous. TRBV23-1 is annotated as an ORF whose role is uncertain. V lost 5 bases, J lost 4 bases, and 8 bases lay in between. This CDR3 has 12 residues. The CDR3 here is CASSASRETQYF. CDR3 bases: TGCGCCAGCAGTGCGAGTCGAGAGACCCAGTACTTC.

Written as DNA, the CDR3 is TGTGCCAGCAGCCAATTCCTGACAGGGAAAGAGACCCAGTACTTC. Protein product: CASSQFLTGKETQYF. The chain links TRBV14 to TRBJ2-5, with 7 bases matching TRBD1. Germline V gene data show CDR1 as SGHDN and CDR2 as FVKESK. The trim removed 2 bases at V and 3 bases at J, leaving 6 bases unmatched. The CDR3 length is 15 residues.

This sequence joins TRBV11-2 and TRBJ2-1; D is undetermined. In germline, CDR1 is SGHAT, CDR2 FQNNGV. This CDR3 spans 15 amino acids. V gave up 1 base and J gave up 3 bases, with 10 bases separating them. The CDR3 DNA sequence: TGTGCCAGCAGCTTAGCGATGACAAACTACAATGAGCAGTTCTTC. It yields the protein CASSLAMTNYNEQFF.

The chain recombines TRBV13 with TRBJ2-1; tentatively, D is TRBD2 (6 bases). This CDR3 comprises 16 residues. V was shortened by 3 bases and J by 3 bases, with 15 bases between the two germline ends. Germline V lookup: CDR1 PRHDT, CDR2 FYEKMQ (reference sequence). The CDR3 DNA follows: TGTGCCAGCAGCTTTCGCGCGGGACCAAGCTACAATGAGCAGTTCTTC. It yields the protein CASSFRAGPSYNEQFF.

The rearrangement joins TRBV9 to TRBJ2-1; tentative D call: TRBD1 (6 bases). Germline V gene sequence: CDR1 SGDLS, CDR2 YYNGEE. The CDR3 has 14 amino acids. Deletions cut 4 bases from V and 5 bases from J, with 13 bases between. The DNA for the CDR3 is TGTGCCAGCAGCAGGCAGGGGCTAAACAATGAGCAGTTCTTC. Its protein is CASSRQGLNNEQFF.

The J gene is TRBJ2-7, the V gene TRBV7-8; 8 nucleotides match TRBD1. CDR1 is SGHVS, CDR2 FQNEAQ, per germline. Trimming at V came to 5 bases and at J to 5 bases, leaving 8 bases not matched to a gene. The CDR3 is 14 residues long. The CDR3 region is CASSLPGQANEQYF. The CDR3, as DNA: TGTGCCAGCAGCCTCCCGGGACAGGCCAACGAGCAGTACTTC. Combining the CDR3 with reference TRBV7-8 and TRBJ2-7 gives the whole variable domain GAGVSQSPRYKVAKRGQDVALRCDPISGHVSLFWYQQALGQGPEFLTYFQNEAQLDKSGLPSDRFFAERPEGSVSTLKIQRTQQEDSAVYLCASSLPGQANEQYFGPGTRLTVT.

The CDR3: CASSPRRETQYF. The DNA for the CDR3 is TGTGCCAGCTCACCACGTCGAGAGACCCAGTACTTC. The rearrangement joins TRBV18 to TRBJ2-5, with unresolved D. V lost 1 base and J lost 4, with 4 bases in between. The CDR3 has 12 residues. Germline CDR1 is KGHSH and CDR2 is LQKENI.

Points on this clone: Other DNA sequences in the sample encode the same CDR3. The chain joins TRBV6-1 to TRBJ1-5; no clear D gene. Germline V gene sequence: CDR1 MNHNS, CDR2 SASEGT. The CDR3 consists of 10 residues. V lost 4 bases, J lost 9 bases, and 4 bases lay in between. CDR3 loop: CASSARPQHF. The CDR3 DNA follows: TGTGCCAGCAGTGCGCGGCCCCAGCATTTT.

The CDR3 protein is CASSFSVRNTEAFF. CDR3 DNA: TGTGCCAGCAGCTTTTCAGTCAGGAACACTGAAGCTTTCTTT. The chain links TRBV5-4 to TRBJ1-1; the D is unclear. There are 14 residues in the CDR3. Per the germline V gene, CDR1 is SGHNT and CDR2 is YYREEE (reference sequence). Trimming took off 2 bases at V and 1 base at J, with 9 bases between the two ends.

CDR3 region: CASSSNSGYFSYEQYF. CDR3 DNA sequence: TGTGCCAGCAGCTCTAATAGCGGGTATTTCTCCTACGAGCAGTACTTC. The chain has TRBV7-6 and TRBJ2-7; 7 positions agree with TRBD2. The CDR3 sequence is 16 residues long. CDR1 is SGHVS and CDR2 is FNYEAQ in the germline V gene. The junction had 9 bases not matched to a gene; V was cut back by 4 bases and J by 0 bases.

This rearrangement joins TRBV6-5 to TRBJ2-1; TRBD1 matches at 8 bases. V lost 4 bases, J lost 4 bases, and 9 bases stayed unmatched. The CDR3 length is 16 residues. In germline, CDR1 is MNHEY, CDR2 SVGAGI. The chain's CDR3 is CASSSYGDRIYNEQFF. The CDR3 region has the DNA TGTGCCAGCAGTTCCTACGGGGACAGGATTTACAATGAGCAGTTCTTC.

The chain carries TRBV7-9 and TRBJ2-7; TRBD2 might be the D (6 bases). This CDR3 comprises 13 residues. Germline CDR1 and CDR2: SEHNR and FQNEAQ (reference sequence). Trimming pared 0 bases from V and 6 bases from J, leaving 9 bases between. The CDR3, as DNA: TGTGCCAGCAGCTTAGCGGGGCGGGGCGAGCAGTACTTC. Amino acid sequence: CASSLAGRGEQYF.

The genes are TRBV7-3 and TRBJ1-1; D is possibly TRBD1 (6 bases). Trimming shortened V by 1 base and J by 5 bases, and 11 bases separated the two germline ends. In germline, CDR1 is SGHTA, CDR2 FQGTGA. The CDR3 contains 14 residues. CDR3 residues: CASSLMAGDTEAFF. CDR3 sequence (DNA): TGTGCCAGCAGCTTAATGGCAGGGGATACTGAAGCTTTCTTT.